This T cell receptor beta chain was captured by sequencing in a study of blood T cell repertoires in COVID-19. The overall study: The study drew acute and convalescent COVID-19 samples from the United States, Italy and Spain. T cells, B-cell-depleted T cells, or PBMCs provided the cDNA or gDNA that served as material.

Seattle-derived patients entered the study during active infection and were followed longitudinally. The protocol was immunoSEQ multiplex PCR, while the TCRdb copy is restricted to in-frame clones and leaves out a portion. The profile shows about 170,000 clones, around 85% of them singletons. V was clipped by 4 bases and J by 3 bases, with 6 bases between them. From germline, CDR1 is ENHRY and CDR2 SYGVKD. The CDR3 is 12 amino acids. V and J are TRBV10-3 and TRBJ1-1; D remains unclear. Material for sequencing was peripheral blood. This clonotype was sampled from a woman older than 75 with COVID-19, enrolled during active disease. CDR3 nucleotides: TGTGCCATCAGTGCTGAGTACACTGAAGCTTTCTTT. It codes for CAISAEYTEAFF.